The 30 T cell receptor beta chains in this list originate from one sample, sequenced in a study of T cells in Graves' hyperthyroidism and ophthalmopathy. Using RNA transcripts as the source, TCR beta CDR3 regions were amplified. The HTBI set primed first-round TCR CDR3 RT-PCR. TCRdb ran MiXCR on the multiplex PCR reads and lists one entry per CDR3 protein. The sample holds about 540,000 distinct CDR3 sequences, roughly 50% seen once. What was sequenced was peripheral blood or thyroid tissue (not recorded which). Receptor source: a woman between 18 and 29 years old with Graves' hyperthyroidism.

This clonotype was counted at least ten times. This sequence joins TRBV11-3 and TRBJ2-7; 8 positions agree with TRBD2. V lost 8 bases, J lost 1 base, and 4 bases stayed unmatched. Germline CDR1 reads SGHNT; CDR2 reads YENEEA. This CDR3 region has 13 residues. CDR3 coding DNA: TGTGCCAGCCACCGGGAGGGATCCTACGAGCAGTACTTC. Its protein is CASHREGSYEQYF.

Only a few counts were recorded for this clonotype. A clone one base away is much larger, so this may be a read error. The gene calls are TRBV12-3 or TRBV12-4 and TRBJ1-2; D is unclear. The CDR3 length is 13 residues. CDR3 DNA: TGTGCCGGCAGTTTACGGGGATACTATGGCTACACCTTC. It encodes CAGSLRGYYGYTF.

DNA of the CDR3: TGCAGTGCTAGCCAGGGGAGTAATGAGCAGTACTTC. It codes for CSASQGSNEQYF. V usage is TRBV20-1 and J usage is TRBJ2-7, with D perhaps TRBD1 (6 bases). Trimming shortened V by 3 bases and J by 7 bases, and 13 bases separated the two germline ends. There are 12 residues in the CDR3. CDR1 is DFQATT, CDR2 SNEGSKA, per germline (reference sequence).

This clonotype was picked up many times. This chain connects TRBV29-1 to TRBJ2-7; 8 bases agree with TRBD1. V was pared by 2 bases and J by 2 bases, with 8 bases of the junction left unmatched. Germline values: CDR1 SQVTM, CDR2 ANQGSEA. CDR3 length equals 15 residues. The CDR3 DNA reads TGCAGCGTTGAATTGGCGGACAGGGAAGCCTACGAGCAGTACTTC. Protein: CSVELADREAYEQYF.

This clonotype was observed at least ten times. CDR3 region: CASSYTETQYF. CDR3 DNA sequence: TGTGCCAGCAGTTACACCGAGACCCAGTACTTC. This chain uses TRBV12-3 or TRBV12-4 with TRBJ2-5; D is undetermined. This CDR3 comprises 11 residues. Trimming took off 4 bases at V and 5 bases at J, with 5 bases between the two ends.

The genes are TRBV12-3 or TRBV12-4 and TRBJ1-2; perhaps TRBD1 as D (6 bases). This CDR3 comprises 14 residues. V was trimmed by 5 bases and J by 5 bases, leaving 15 bases between them. CDR3 amino acids: CASSLGGGLYGYTF. The CDR3 coding sequence is TGTGCCAGCAGTCTTGGAGGGGGGCTGTATGGCTACACCTTC.

This sequence joins TRBV20-1 and TRBJ1-2, with 8 bases identical to TRBD1. The CDR3 covers 12 residues. Germline V gives CDR1 DFQATT, CDR2 SNEGSKA (reference sequence). The V and J ends lost 6 bases and 8 bases, in that order; junction bases with no gene match: 8. CDR3 in amino acids: CSAPRRTGGYTF. As DNA, the CDR3 is TGCAGTGCCCCCAGGAGGACAGGGGGCTACACCTTC.

This chain links TRBV20-1 with TRBJ1-2, with TRBD1 identical over 7 bases. This CDR3 is built from 13 residues. V lost 6 bases, J lost 5 bases, and 9 bases stayed unmatched. CDR1 DFQATT and CDR2 SNEGSKA come from the germline V gene (reference sequence). The CDR3 here is CSARGRGGYGYTF. DNA of the CDR3: TGCAGTGCCAGGGGCAGGGGGGGGTATGGCTACACCTTC.

This clonotype appeared a few times. The rearrangement links TRBV5-1 to TRBJ2-2; D is uncertain. Trimming removed 1 base from V and 5 bases from J, with 9 bases in between. There are 14 residues in the CDR3. From germline, CDR1 is SGHRS and CDR2 YFSETQ. The CDR3 sequence: CASSLPEGTGELFF. CDR3 sequence (DNA): TGCGCCAGCAGCTTGCCAGAAGGAACCGGGGAGCTGTTTTTT.

This sequence joins TRBV27 and TRBJ2-7; D is possibly TRBD1 (5 bases). Germline V CDR1 and CDR2: MNHEY, SMNVEV (reference sequence). This CDR3 spans 14 amino acids. Trimming left V 3 bases short and J 0 bases short, with 9 bases between. DNA for the CDR3: TGTGCCAGCAGTTTTATCCAGGGCTCCTACGAGCAGTACTTC. Protein product: CASSFIQGSYEQYF.

This clonotype was detected only once. This chain links TRBV7-2 with TRBJ2-1, with D tentatively TRBD2 (6 bases). The CDR3 loop spans 14 amino acids. V was shortened by 4 bases and J by 5 bases, with 12 bases between the two germline ends. Germline loops: CDR1 SGHTA, CDR2 FQGNSA. CDR3 sequence: CASSSRDWDNEQFF. The CDR3 nucleotides are TGTGCCAGCAGCTCTCGGGACTGGGACAATGAGCAGTTCTTC.

The chain couples TRBV5-1 to TRBJ2-3, with D perhaps TRBD1 or TRBD2 (5 bases each). Germline V gene data show CDR1 as SGHRS and CDR2 as YFSETQ. Trimming removed 2 bases from V and 0 bases from J, with 16 bases in between. CDR3 length: 17 amino acids. This CDR3 is CASSFSLEGSSTDTQYF. CDR3 in DNA: TGCGCCAGCAGCTTCTCGCTAGAGGGGTCGAGCACAGATACGCAGTATTTT.

This clonotype was detected many times. The chain employs TRBV20-1 and TRBJ2-5, with a tentative D call TRBD2 (7 bases). Germline lookup yields CDR1 DFQATT and CDR2 SNEGSKA (reference sequence). This CDR3 comprises 13 residues. V dropped 6 bases and J dropped 9 bases, with 20 bases sitting between them. In DNA, the CDR3 is TGCAGTGCCCGTTACAGGGAGGGGGGGTCCCAGTACTTC. This gives the protein CSARYREGGSQYF.

The chain carries TRBV29-1 and TRBJ2-7, with 9 bases identical to TRBD1. The V and J ends lost 6 bases and 3 bases, in that order; junction bases with no gene match: 3. The CDR3 has 12 residues. Germline lookup yields CDR1 SQVTM and CDR2 ANQGSEA. The CDR3 DNA follows: TGCAGCGTCCGACAGGGGGTCTACGAGCAGTACTTC. This codes for CSVRQGVYEQYF.

This clonotype was seen repeatedly, ten times or more. The chain combines TRBV7-9 with TRBJ1-1; D not resolved. V was pared by 5 bases and J by 6 bases, with 13 bases between. This CDR3 has 13 residues. Germline lookup yields CDR1 SEHNR and CDR2 FQNEAQ (reference sequence). This CDR3 reads CASSPLLAAEAFF. CDR3 coding DNA: TGTGCCAGCAGCCCACTTTTGGCGGCTGAAGCTTTCTTT. Full variable domain (outside the CDR3, taken from reference TRBV7-9 and TRBJ1-1): DTGVSQNPRHKITKRGQNVTFRCDPISEHNRLYWYRQTLGQGPEFLTYFQNEAQLEKSRLLSDRFSAERPKGSFSTLEIQRTEQGDSAMYLCASSPLLAAEAFFGQGTRLTVV.

This clonotype was seen a handful of times. The chain joins TRBV28 to TRBJ2-7; 8 nucleotides match TRBD2. Trimming took 10 bases from V and 4 from J; bases not matched to a gene: 18. The germline V gene has CDR1 MDHEN and CDR2 SYDVKM. This CDR3 is built from 16 residues. The CDR3 loop reads CATQPGGQGFGYEQYF. In nucleotides, the CDR3 is TGTGCCACTCAACCGGGGGGGCAGGGTTTCGGTTACGAGCAGTACTTC.

This clonotype was counted at least ten times. The chain has TRBV11-3 and TRBJ1-1; D ambiguous. V shed 1 base and J shed 5 bases, with 11 bases lying between them. Germline V gives CDR1 SGHNT, CDR2 YENEEA. The CDR3 totals 14 residues. The CDR3 region is CASSLGAWRTEAFF. CDR3 DNA: TGTGCCAGCAGCTTAGGGGCTTGGAGAACTGAAGCTTTCTTT.

The table lists this clonotype with many counts. The J gene is TRBJ2-7, the V gene TRBV27, with 9 bases fitting TRBD2. V shed 10 bases, J shed 3 bases, and the junction held 13 bases outside the gene matches. Per the germline V gene, CDR1 is MNHEY and CDR2 is SMNVEV (reference sequence). This CDR3 comprises 15 residues. In DNA form, the CDR3 reads TGTGCCATCCAGCAACGTAGCGGGAGTGGCTACGAGCAGTACTTC. This codes for CAIQQRSGSGYEQYF.

On this clonotype: This sequence may be a read error, since a much larger clone differs from it by one base. The chain carries TRBV2 and TRBJ1-4; possibly TRBD1 for D (6 bases). Trimming removed 7 bases from V and 5 bases from J, with 14 bases in between. The CDR3 is made up of 14 amino acids. The germline V gene encodes CDR1 SNHLY and CDR2 FYNNEI. This chain's CDR3 is CASTQGGPNEKLFF. CDR3 DNA: TGTGCCAGCACCCAAGGGGGGCCAAATGAAAAACTGTTTTTT. Using reference TRBV2 and TRBJ1-4 for the parts outside the CDR3, the full variable domain is EPEVTQTPSHQVTQMGQEVILRCVPISNHLYFYWYRQILGQKVEFLVSFYNNEISEKSEIFDDQFSVERPDGSNFTLKIRSTKLEDSAMYFCASTQGGPNEKLFFGSGTQLSVL.

A remark on this clonotype: This may be a read error: a much more frequent sequence differs by one nucleotide. The J gene is TRBJ2-7, the V gene TRBV5-6; possible D gene TRBD2, 6 bases. The CDR3 is 14 residues long. The germline V gene has CDR1 SGHDT and CDR2 YYEEEE. The CDR3 spells CASSLSLAIYEQSF. The CDR3, as DNA: TGTGCCAGCAGCTTGAGTCTAGCGATCTACGAGCAGTCCTTC.

This clonotype occurred a few times. J is TRBJ2-7 and V is TRBV18; 9 nucleotides align to TRBD2. Trimming at V came to 3 bases and at J to 7 bases, leaving 16 bases not matched to a gene. CDR3 length: 17 amino acids. Germline V gene data show CDR1 as KGHSH and CDR2 as LQKENI. CDR3 bases: TGTGCCAGCTCACCGTTGAGACTAGCGGATGGACCGCGGGAGCAGTACTTC. This gives the protein CASSPLRLADGPREQYF.

This clonotype was counted many times. The V gene is TRBV5-1, the J gene TRBJ1-2; D not certain. The CDR3 is 14 amino acids. The germline V gene has CDR1 SGHRS and CDR2 YFSETQ. V was cut by 4 bases and J by 2 bases, with 12 bases left in between. This chain's CDR3 is CASSGGWQNYGYTF. CDR3 in DNA: TGCGCCAGCAGCGGTGGATGGCAGAACTATGGCTACACCTTC.

As for this clonotype: Relative to the germline gene, one junction end is altered; a read error may explain this. This chain uses TRBV2 with TRBJ2-3; D possibly corresponds to TRBD2 (5 bases). This CDR3 is 14 amino acids long. In germline, CDR1 is SNHLY, CDR2 FYNNEI. CDR3 sequence reads: CVSVELAAADTQYF. The CDR3 DNA sequence: TGTGTCAGCGTCGAGCTAGCTGCGGCAGATACGCAGTATTTT.

J is TRBJ2-7 and V is TRBV29-1, with D perhaps TRBD2 (6 bases). Germline lookup yields CDR1 SQVTM and CDR2 ANQGSEA. Trimming removed 1 base at V and 6 bases at J, with 13 bases between. The CDR3 covers 13 residues. The chain's CDR3 is CSVEVGSSGEQYF. The CDR3 DNA is TGCAGCGTTGAAGTCGGGAGTAGCGGCGAGCAGTACTTC.

The genes are TRBV5-8 and TRBJ2-2; tentatively, D is TRBD1 (6 bases). This CDR3 comprises 15 residues. Germline V gives CDR1 SGHTS, CDR2 YDEGEE. Trimming stripped 4 bases from V and 4 bases from J, with 14 bases between. CDR3 in DNA: TGTGCCAGCAGCCCACCGACAGGAATCACCGGGGAGCTGTTTTTT. Its protein product is CASSPPTGITGELFF.

The rearrangement uses TRBV24-1 and TRBJ2-7; 8 bases are a match to TRBD1. The germline V gene encodes CDR1 KGHDR and CDR2 SFDVKD. CDR3 length equals 12 residues. The J segment lost 12 bases and the V segment lost 3 bases, leaving 6 bases of the junction unmatched. CDR3 region: CATSDDGQGWYF. CDR3 sequence (DNA): TGTGCCACCAGTGATGACGGACAGGGTTGGTACTTC.

This clonotype has at least ten counts. This rearrangement joins TRBV29-1 to TRBJ2-1, with a possible D match to TRBD1 (5 bases). The CDR3 consists of 13 residues. Germline V gene sequence: CDR1 SQVTM, CDR2 ANQGSEA. V lost 4 bases and J lost 8, with 15 bases in between. The CDR3 sequence is CSVVTQGGDEQFF. The CDR3 DNA reads as TGCAGCGTTGTTACCCAGGGCGGCGATGAGCAGTTCTTC.

This clonotype came up a few times. This chain connects TRBV29-1 to TRBJ2-7; D may be TRBD1 or TRBD2 (5 bases each). V was shortened by 5 bases and J by 6 bases, with 20 bases between the two germline ends. This CDR3 region has 14 residues. Germline CDR1 and CDR2: SQVTM and ANQGSEA. DNA for the CDR3: TGCAGCGTTACCGGGACCCAGGACTCCCTCGAGCAGTACTTC. Encoded protein: CSVTGTQDSLEQYF.

This clonotype has a count of ten or more. The chain combines TRBV6-5 with TRBJ2-7; the match to TRBD1 covers 7 bases. The CDR3 runs 15 residues. Losses at the gene ends were 5 bases for V and 1 base for J; bases not matched to a gene: 8. Per the germline V gene, CDR1 is MNHEY and CDR2 is SVGAGI. CDR3 residues: CASSRAWTGSYEQYF. CDR3 nucleotides: TGTGCCAGCAGTCGGGCCTGGACAGGATCCTACGAGCAGTACTTC.

This clonotype was found many times. CDR3 loop: CSVLLGESDTQYF. CDR3 nucleotides: TGCAGCGTTCTACTAGGGGAGTCAGATACGCAGTATTTT. This sequence joins TRBV29-1 and TRBJ2-3; D may be TRBD1 or TRBD2 (5 bases each). The CDR3 is 13 residues long. Trimming left V 5 bases short and J 4 bases short, with 13 bases between. CDR1 is SQVTM and CDR2 is ANQGSEA in the germline V gene.